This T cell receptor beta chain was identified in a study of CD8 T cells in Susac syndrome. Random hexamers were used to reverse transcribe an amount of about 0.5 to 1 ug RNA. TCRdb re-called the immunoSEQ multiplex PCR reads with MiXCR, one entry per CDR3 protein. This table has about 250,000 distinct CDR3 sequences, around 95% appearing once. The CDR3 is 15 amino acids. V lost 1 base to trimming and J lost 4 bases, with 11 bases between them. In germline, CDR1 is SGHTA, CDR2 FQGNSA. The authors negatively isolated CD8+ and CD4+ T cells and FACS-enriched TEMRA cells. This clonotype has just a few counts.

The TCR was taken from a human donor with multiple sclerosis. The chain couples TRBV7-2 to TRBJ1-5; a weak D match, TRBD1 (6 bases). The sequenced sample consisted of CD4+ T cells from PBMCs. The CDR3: CASSLDGGGNQPQHF. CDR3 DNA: TGTGCCAGCAGCTTAGATGGGGGCGGGAATCAGCCCCAGCATTTT.